This record concerns one T cell receptor (beta chain) sequence. Its matching antigen is unknown. The sample belongs to a study of T cell responses to AZD1222 COVID-19 vaccine. Notes on the study in general: Among spike-specific TCRs, nearly half reportedly target unmutated variant regions.

Method: immunoSEQ multiplex PCR; TCRdb's copy keeps in-frame clones and lacks some. Here the sample spans about 140,000 clones, just over 90% being singletons. Per the germline V gene, CDR1 is LNHNV and CDR2 is YYDKDF (reference sequence). The CDR3 has 15 amino acids. V was clipped by 2 bases and J by 9 bases; unmatched bases: 8. Sample: peripheral blood, taken on day 0 of MenACWY control vaccination. This TCR came from an adult in good health. V usage is TRBV15 and J usage is TRBJ2-1, with 9 bases matching TRBD1. The CDR3 DNA is TGTGCCACCAGCAGACAAACCGGGACAGGGTCTGAGCAGTTCTTC. This translates into CATSRQTGTGSEQFF.